A selection of T cell receptor beta chains follows, all from one sample in a study of metastatic and nonmetastatic thyroid tumors. TCRdb re-called the PCR reads via MiXCR. The sample carries roughly 89,000 clones, around an eighth recorded once. Sequenced material: tumor tissue. The receptors shown here come from a female donor with papillary thyroid cancer or a benign thyroid nodule (not recorded which). Some clones in this sample may be carry-over from other donors' samples. The CDR3 runs from the conserved cysteine through the conserved F or W. Fields, in order: D gene, clone size, J gene, V gene, CDR3 DNA, CDR3 protein. D genes are given only for firm matches. The listing skips clone size in some rows; elsewhere it reads once, few, many or a size class.

D gene: .
clone size: .
J gene: TRBJ1-2
V gene: TRBV5-1
CDR3 DNA: TGCGCCAGCAGCCCTACAAACAGTGTGCGCGGGTATGGCTACACCTTC
CDR3 protein: CASSPTNSVRGYGYTF

D gene: .
clone size: many
J gene: TRBJ1-2
V gene: TRBV2
CDR3 DNA: TGTGCCACCTCAGGGGTAAACTATGGCTACACCTTC
CDR3 protein: CATSGVNYGYTF

D gene: TRBD2
clone size: many
J gene: TRBJ2-1
V gene: TRBV2
CDR3 DNA: TGTGCCAGCAACCTACAAGGGACTAGCGGTGATAATGAGCAGTTCTTC
CDR3 protein: CASNLQGTSGDNEQFF

D gene: TRBD1
clone size: many
J gene: TRBJ2-2
V gene: TRBV6-1
CDR3 DNA: TGTGCCAGTCGGGGGACGACAGGGGGCGCAGGGACCGGGGAGCTGTTTTTT
CDR3 protein: CASRGTTGGAGTGELFF

D gene: TRBD1
clone size: few
J gene: TRBJ2-7
V gene: TRBV6-1
CDR3 DNA: TGTGCCAGCATTGGACAGGGTTGCCCCTACGAGCAGTACTTC
CDR3 protein: CASIGQGCPYEQYF

D gene: TRBD2
clone size: many
J gene: TRBJ2-7
V gene: TRBV20-1
CDR3 DNA: TGCAGTGCTCCTTCGACTAGCGGCTACGAGCAGTACTTC
CDR3 protein: CSAPSTSGYEQYF

D gene: .
clone size: many
J gene: TRBJ2-1
V gene: TRBV24-1
CDR3 DNA: TGTGCCACCGGAAGATCGGTCGGAGAGCAGTTCTTC
CDR3 protein: CATGRSVGEQFF

D gene: .
clone size: many
J gene: TRBJ2-7
V gene: TRBV6-6
CDR3 DNA: TGTGCCAGCAGTTACTCGTTGAGCTCCTACGAGCAGTACTTC
CDR3 protein: CASSYSLSSYEQYF

D gene: TRBD2
clone size: many
J gene: TRBJ2-1
V gene: TRBV20-1
CDR3 DNA: TGCAGTGCTAATGGCGCTAGCGGCTACAATGAGCAGTTCTTC
CDR3 protein: CSANGASGYNEQFF

D gene: TRBD1
clone size: many
J gene: TRBJ2-1
V gene: TRBV28
CDR3 DNA: TGTGCCAGCAGACCCCGGGACAGAATAAGTGGTGAGCAGTTCTTC
CDR3 protein: CASRPRDRISGEQFF

D gene: .
clone size: many
J gene: TRBJ2-3
V gene: TRBV10-1
CDR3 DNA: TGCGCCAGCAGTGAAGGGAGCACAGATACGCAGTATTTT
CDR3 protein: CASSEGSTDTQYF

D gene: TRBD1
clone size: many
J gene: TRBJ2-3
V gene: TRBV9
CDR3 DNA: TGTGCCAGCAGCGTAGACCCGACAGGGGCGATCACAGATACGCAGTATTTT
CDR3 protein: CASSVDPTGAITDTQYF

D gene: TRBD1
clone size: many
J gene: TRBJ2-3
V gene: TRBV6-6
CDR3 DNA: TGTGCCAGCAGTTACCTTCTTGGACAGGGGGACACAGATACGCAGTATTTT
CDR3 protein: CASSYLLGQGDTDTQYF

D gene: .
clone size: many
J gene: TRBJ2-1
V gene: TRBV5-6
CDR3 DNA: TGTGCCAGCAGCTTACTTATTAATGAGCAGTTCTTC
CDR3 protein: CASSLLINEQFF

D gene: TRBD1
clone size: many
J gene: TRBJ2-1
V gene: TRBV28
CDR3 DNA: TGTGCCAGCAGTACCCTGAGACAGGGCGGCGAGCAGTTCTTC
CDR3 protein: CASSTLRQGGEQFF

D gene: TRBD1
clone size: many
J gene: TRBJ2-1
V gene: TRBV20-1
CDR3 DNA: TGCAGTGCTAGACCCCGGGGACAGCCCAACTCCTACAATGAGCAGTTCTTC
CDR3 protein: CSARPRGQPNSYNEQFF

D gene: .
clone size: many
J gene: TRBJ2-3
V gene: TRBV5-1
CDR3 DNA: TGCGCCAGCAGCTTGCGCGGGACAGATACGCAGTATTTT
CDR3 protein: CASSLRGTDTQYF

D gene: TRBD2
clone size: many
J gene: TRBJ2-5
V gene: TRBV6-1
CDR3 DNA: TGTGCCAGCAGACCTCCACTAGCGGGAGGCGGGGAGACCCAGTACTTC
CDR3 protein: CASRPPLAGGGETQYF

D gene: .
clone size: many
J gene: TRBJ1-4
V gene: TRBV3-1
CDR3 DNA: TGTGCCAGCAGCCCTACAGGGTTGAACGAAAAACTGTTTTTT
CDR3 protein: CASSPTGLNEKLFF

D gene: .
clone size: many
J gene: TRBJ2-3
V gene: TRBV2
CDR3 DNA: TGTGCCAGCAGTGACAGGGAAAAACAAGATACGCAGTATTTT
CDR3 protein: CASSDREKQDTQYF

D gene: TRBD1
clone size: many
J gene: TRBJ1-6
V gene: TRBV11-2
CDR3 DNA: TGTGCCAGCAGCTCCCAATCGACAGGGGATAATTCACCCCTCCACTTT
CDR3 protein: CASSSQSTGDNSPLHF

D gene: .
clone size: many
J gene: TRBJ2-5
V gene: TRBV20-1
CDR3 DNA: TGCAGTGCTAGTGGGGAGACCCAGTACTTC
CDR3 protein: CSASGETQYF

D gene: .
clone size: many
J gene: TRBJ1-3
V gene: TRBV9
CDR3 DNA: TGTGCCAGCAGCGCGAACAGCGTCTCTGGAAACACCATATATTTT
CDR3 protein: CASSANSVSGNTIYF

D gene: TRBD2
clone size: few
J gene: TRBJ2-3
V gene: TRBV5-6
CDR3 DNA: TGTGCCAGCAGCTTGGATAGCGGGAGTGGTACAGATACGCAGTATTTT
CDR3 protein: CASSLDSGSGTDTQYF

D gene: .
clone size: many
J gene: TRBJ1-1
V gene: TRBV28
CDR3 DNA: TGTGCCACCAATTACGCACGCGGGGGTTTTGGGACTGAAGCTTTCTTT
CDR3 protein: CATNYARGGFGTEAFF

D gene: TRBD1
clone size: few
J gene: TRBJ1-1
V gene: TRBV6-1
CDR3 DNA: TGTGTCAGCACTAAGAACAGGGGGGGCTGTAACACTGAAGCTTTCTTT
CDR3 protein: CVSTKNRGGCNTEAFF

D gene: .
clone size: many
J gene: TRBJ1-2
V gene: TRBV2
CDR3 DNA: TGTGCCAGCAGCGAGAGGGCTTACCAGCAAGGGGACTATGGCTACACCTTC
CDR3 protein: CASSERAYQQGDYGYTF

D gene: .
clone size: many
J gene: TRBJ1-2
V gene: TRBV30
CDR3 DNA: TGTGCCTGGAGTGGCCAGGGGAACTATGGCTACACCTTC
CDR3 protein: CAWSGQGNYGYTF

D gene: TRBD1
clone size: many
J gene: TRBJ2-7
V gene: TRBV5-1
CDR3 DNA: TGCGCCAGCAGCCCCGGGACAGCAGTTCACGAGCAGTACTTC
CDR3 protein: CASSPGTAVHEQYF

D gene: .
clone size: medium-sized
J gene: TRBJ1-6
V gene: TRBV7-2
CDR3 DNA: TGTGCCAGCAGCTTCAAATTGACGGGTGATTCACCCCTCCACTTT
CDR3 protein: CASSFKLTGDSPLHF

D gene: .
clone size: many
J gene: TRBJ1-3
V gene: TRBV20-1
CDR3 DNA: TGCAGTGCTAGATATGGCAGGGCGAACACCATATATTTT
CDR3 protein: CSARYGRANTIYF

D gene: TRBD1
clone size: many
J gene: TRBJ1-3
V gene: TRBV19
CDR3 DNA: TGTGCCAGTAGACGACAGGGGGGCTCTGGAAACACCATATATTTT
CDR3 protein: CASRRQGGSGNTIYF

D gene: .
clone size: few
J gene: TRBJ2-4
V gene: TRBV12-3/TRBV12-4
CDR3 DNA: TGTGCCAGCAGTCTCCGGACAGAACATGTAGGAACCAAAAACATTCAGTACTTC
CDR3 protein: CASSLRTEHVGTKNIQYF

D gene: .
clone size: .
J gene: TRBJ1-4
V gene: TRBV2
CDR3 DNA: TGTGCCAGCAGAGCGGACAGTGAGGAAAAACTGTTTTTT
CDR3 protein: CASRADSEEKLFF

D gene: TRBD2
clone size: .
J gene: TRBJ2-2
V gene: TRBV6-2/TRBV6-3
CDR3 DNA: TGTGCCAGCAGTTACTCTAGGACTAGCGGTTACACCGGGGAGCTGTTTTTT
CDR3 protein: CASSYSRTSGYTGELFF

D gene: TRBD2
clone size: many
J gene: TRBJ2-1
V gene: TRBV19
CDR3 DNA: TGTGCCAGTAGGGGGACTAGCGGGAGCTCCTACAATGAGCAGTTCTTC
CDR3 protein: CASRGTSGSSYNEQFF

D gene: TRBD2
clone size: many
J gene: TRBJ2-1
V gene: TRBV20-1
CDR3 DNA: TGCAGTGCTAGCCGACTCGGGACTAGCGGGAGTGGGGGTGAGCAGTTCTTC
CDR3 protein: CSASRLGTSGSGGEQFF

D gene: .
clone size: many
J gene: TRBJ2-3
V gene: TRBV5-1
CDR3 DNA: TGCGCCAGCAGCTCAGGGGGGGATATAGATACGCAGTATTTT
CDR3 protein: CASSSGGDIDTQYF

D gene: .
clone size: few
J gene: TRBJ2-7
V gene: TRBV6-5
CDR3 DNA: TGTGCCAGCAGTTTCAGGTCCTATGAGCAGTACTTC
CDR3 protein: CASSFRSYEQYF

D gene: .
clone size: many
J gene: TRBJ1-1
V gene: TRBV6-5
CDR3 DNA: TGTGCCAGCAGTTACACAGGGAGGAACACTGAAGCTTTCTTT
CDR3 protein: CASSYTGRNTEAFF

D gene: .
clone size: .
J gene: TRBJ2-7
V gene: TRBV18
CDR3 DNA: TGTGCCAGCTCACCCCCCGGGACTGGAGTTCTCTACGAGCAGTACTTC
CDR3 protein: CASSPPGTGVLYEQYF

D gene: .
clone size: .
J gene: TRBJ2-5
V gene: TRBV28
CDR3 DNA: TGTGCCAGCAGTAACCAGGGCGAGAGCGAGACCCAGTACTTC
CDR3 protein: CASSNQGESETQYF

D gene: .
clone size: many
J gene: TRBJ1-3
V gene: TRBV20-1
CDR3 DNA: TGCAGTGCTAGAGAGGGGATCTCTGGAAACACCATATATTTT
CDR3 protein: CSAREGISGNTIYF

D gene: TRBD1
clone size: many
J gene: TRBJ1-5
V gene: TRBV6-1
CDR3 DNA: TGTGCCAGTCTCCAGACAGGGACAAATCAGCCCCAGCATTTT
CDR3 protein: CASLQTGTNQPQHF

D gene: TRBD1
clone size: .
J gene: TRBJ1-2
V gene: TRBV6-4
CDR3 DNA: TGTGCCAGCTCGAGGACAGGGGGGACGGAGGGCTACACCTTC
CDR3 protein: CASSRTGGTEGYTF

D gene: TRBD2
clone size: many
J gene: TRBJ2-2
V gene: TRBV11-1
CDR3 DNA: TGTGCCAGCAGAACCACCCGGGGGGGTTCGAACACCGGGGAGCTGTTTTTT
CDR3 protein: CASRTTRGGSNTGELFF

D gene: .
clone size: many
J gene: TRBJ1-4
V gene: TRBV4-1
CDR3 DNA: TGCGCCAGCAGCCAGAGTCCTTCGGAGGAAAAACTGTTTTTT
CDR3 protein: CASSQSPSEEKLFF

D gene: .
clone size: many
J gene: TRBJ2-7
V gene: TRBV15
CDR3 DNA: TGTGCCACCAGCAGCACAGGCCCGAGCTCCTACGAGCAGTACTTC
CDR3 protein: CATSSTGPSSYEQYF

D gene: TRBD2
clone size: many
J gene: TRBJ2-1
V gene: TRBV20-1
CDR3 DNA: TGCAGTGCCAACGGACTAGCGGGAGTGAGTGAGCAGTTCTTC
CDR3 protein: CSANGLAGVSEQFF

D gene: .
clone size: many
J gene: TRBJ2-7
V gene: TRBV5-1
CDR3 DNA: TGCGCCAGCAGCTTGCAGGCCCCGGGACTCTTCTACGAGCAGTACTTC
CDR3 protein: CASSLQAPGLFYEQYF

D gene: .
clone size: many
J gene: TRBJ2-2
V gene: TRBV5-1
CDR3 DNA: TGCGCCAGCAGCTTCGACCGGGATCCGAACACCGGGGAGCTGTTTTTT
CDR3 protein: CASSFDRDPNTGELFF

D gene: .
clone size: many
J gene: TRBJ2-4
V gene: TRBV6-1
CDR3 DNA: TGTGCCGTAGGTTCGGGGCTGGGGGCCAAAAACATTCAGTACTTC
CDR3 protein: CAVGSGLGAKNIQYF

D gene: .
clone size: many
J gene: TRBJ1-1
V gene: TRBV30
CDR3 DNA: TGTGCCTGGAAGGCGGAGAACACTGAAGCTTTCTTT
CDR3 protein: CAWKAENTEAFF